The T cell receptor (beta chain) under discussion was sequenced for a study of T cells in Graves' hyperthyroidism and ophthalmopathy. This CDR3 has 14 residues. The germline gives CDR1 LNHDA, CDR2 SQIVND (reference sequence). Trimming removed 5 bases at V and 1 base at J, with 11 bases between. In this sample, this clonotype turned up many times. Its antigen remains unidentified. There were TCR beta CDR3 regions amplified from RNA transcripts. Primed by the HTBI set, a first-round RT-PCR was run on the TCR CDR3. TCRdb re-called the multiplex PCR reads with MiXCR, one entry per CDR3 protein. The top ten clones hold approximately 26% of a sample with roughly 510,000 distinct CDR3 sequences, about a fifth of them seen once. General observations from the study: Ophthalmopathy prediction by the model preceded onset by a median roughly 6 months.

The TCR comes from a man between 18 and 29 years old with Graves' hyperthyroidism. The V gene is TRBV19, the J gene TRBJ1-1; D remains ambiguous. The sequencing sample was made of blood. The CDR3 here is CASSPGAANTEAFF. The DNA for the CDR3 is TGTGCCAGTAGTCCCGGCGCAGCGAACACTGAAGCTTTCTTT.